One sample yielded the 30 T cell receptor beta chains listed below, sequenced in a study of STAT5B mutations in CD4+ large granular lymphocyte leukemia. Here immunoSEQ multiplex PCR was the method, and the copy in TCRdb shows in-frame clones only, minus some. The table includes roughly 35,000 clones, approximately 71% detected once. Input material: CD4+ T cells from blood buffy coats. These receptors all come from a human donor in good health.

CDR3 bases: TGTGCCAGTATGGGACCCGGGCAAGGTGAGCAGTTCTTC. It yields the protein CASMGPGQGEQFF. This sequence joins TRBV19 and TRBJ2-1, with D perhaps given as TRBD1 or TRBD2 (5 bases each). Per germline, CDR1 LNHDA and CDR2 SQIVND (reference sequence). V was cut by 7 bases and J by 9 bases, with 16 bases left in between. The CDR3 is 13 amino acids.

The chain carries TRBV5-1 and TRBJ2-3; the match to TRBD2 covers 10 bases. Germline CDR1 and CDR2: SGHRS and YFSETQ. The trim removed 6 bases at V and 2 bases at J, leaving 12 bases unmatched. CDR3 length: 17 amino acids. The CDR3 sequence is CASKLGTSETHTDTQYF. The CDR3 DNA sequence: TGCGCCAGCAAGCTTGGGACTAGCGAAACACACACAGATACGCAGTATTTT.

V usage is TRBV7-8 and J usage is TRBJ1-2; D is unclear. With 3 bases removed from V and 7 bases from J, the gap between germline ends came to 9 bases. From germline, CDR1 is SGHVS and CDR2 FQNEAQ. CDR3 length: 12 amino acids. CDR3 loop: CASSLALSGYTF. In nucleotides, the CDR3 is TGTGCCAGCAGCTTGGCCCTTTCTGGCTACACCTTC.

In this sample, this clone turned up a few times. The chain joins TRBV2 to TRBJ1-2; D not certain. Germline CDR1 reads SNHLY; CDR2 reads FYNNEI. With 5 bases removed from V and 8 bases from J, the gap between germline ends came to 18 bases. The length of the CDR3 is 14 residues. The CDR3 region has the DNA TGTGCCAGCAGTCCCACCGGGCCCCCGGCGGGCTACACCTTC. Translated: CASSPTGPPAGYTF.

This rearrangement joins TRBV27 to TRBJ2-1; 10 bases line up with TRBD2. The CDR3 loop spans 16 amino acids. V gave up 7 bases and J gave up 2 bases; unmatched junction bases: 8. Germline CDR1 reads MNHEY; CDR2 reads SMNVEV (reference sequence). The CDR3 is CASIPLAGAPYNEQFF. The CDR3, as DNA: TGTGCCAGCATCCCTCTAGCGGGGGCCCCCTACAATGAGCAGTTCTTC.

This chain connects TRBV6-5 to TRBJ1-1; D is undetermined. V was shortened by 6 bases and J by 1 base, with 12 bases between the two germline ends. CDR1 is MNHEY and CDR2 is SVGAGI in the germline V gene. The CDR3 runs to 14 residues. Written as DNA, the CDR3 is TGTGCCAGCAGCTCCCGGACGGGGAACACTGAAGCTTTCTTT. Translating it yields CASSSRTGNTEAFF.

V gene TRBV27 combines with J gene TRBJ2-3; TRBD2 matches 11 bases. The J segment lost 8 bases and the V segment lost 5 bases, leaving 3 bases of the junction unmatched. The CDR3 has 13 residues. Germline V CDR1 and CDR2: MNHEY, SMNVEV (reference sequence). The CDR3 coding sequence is TGTGCCAGCAGTCCAGGGACTAGCGGTACGCAGTATTTT. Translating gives CASSPGTSGTQYF.

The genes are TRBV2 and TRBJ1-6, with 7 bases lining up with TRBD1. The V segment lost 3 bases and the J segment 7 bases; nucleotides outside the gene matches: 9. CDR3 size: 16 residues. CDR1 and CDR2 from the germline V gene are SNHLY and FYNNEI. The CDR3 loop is CASSEYGQAGNSPLHF. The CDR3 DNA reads TGTGCCAGCAGTGAGTACGGACAGGCAGGGAATTCACCCCTCCACTTT.

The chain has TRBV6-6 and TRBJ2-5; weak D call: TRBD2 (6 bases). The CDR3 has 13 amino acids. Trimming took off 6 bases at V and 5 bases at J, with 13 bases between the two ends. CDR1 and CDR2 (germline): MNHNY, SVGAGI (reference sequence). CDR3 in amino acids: CASRRGLTETQYF. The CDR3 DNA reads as TGTGCCAGCAGGAGAGGACTAACCGAGACCCAGTACTTC.

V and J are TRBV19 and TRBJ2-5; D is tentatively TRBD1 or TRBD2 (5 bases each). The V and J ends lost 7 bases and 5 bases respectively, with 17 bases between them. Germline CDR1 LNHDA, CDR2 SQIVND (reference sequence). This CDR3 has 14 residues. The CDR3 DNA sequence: TGTGCCAGTACCCAAGGGACCGGGCCCGAGACCCAGTACTTC. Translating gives CASTQGTGPETQYF.

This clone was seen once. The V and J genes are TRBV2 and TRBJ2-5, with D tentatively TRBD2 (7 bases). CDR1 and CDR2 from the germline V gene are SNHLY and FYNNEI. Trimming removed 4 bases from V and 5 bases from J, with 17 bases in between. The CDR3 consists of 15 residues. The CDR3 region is CASSGAGAPGETQYF. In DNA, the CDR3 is TGTGCCAGCAGTGGGGCGGGGGCTCCGGGGGAGACCCAGTACTTC.

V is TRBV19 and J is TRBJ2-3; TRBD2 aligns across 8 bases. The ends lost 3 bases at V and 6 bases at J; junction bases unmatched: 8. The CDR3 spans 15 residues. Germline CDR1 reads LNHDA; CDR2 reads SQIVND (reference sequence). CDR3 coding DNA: TGTGCCAGTAGTATCACTAGCGGCCCCAGGGATACGCAGTATTTT. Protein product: CASSITSGPRDTQYF.

DNA of the CDR3: TGTGCCAGCAGCTTCGGACTAGCGGGGGGGATGGAGACCCAGTACTTC. Translating gives CASSFGLAGGMETQYF. The chain links TRBV5-8 to TRBJ2-5; TRBD2 agrees at 15 bases. The CDR3 has 16 amino acids. Germline trimming cut 2 bases from V and 5 bases from J; bases unmatched to any gene: 4. The germline V gene encodes CDR1 SGHTS and CDR2 YDEGEE. Looking up the rest from reference TRBV5-8 and TRBJ2-5 gives the full variable domain: EAGVTQSPTHLIKTRGQQATLRCSPISGHTSVYWYQQALGLGLQFLLWYDEGEERNRGNFPPRFSGRQFPNYSSELNVNALELEDSALYLCASSFGLAGGMETQYFGPGTRLLVL.

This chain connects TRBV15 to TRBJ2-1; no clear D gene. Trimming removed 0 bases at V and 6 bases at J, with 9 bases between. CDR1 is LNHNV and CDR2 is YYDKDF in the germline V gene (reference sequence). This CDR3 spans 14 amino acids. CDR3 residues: CATSRDRGPNEQFF. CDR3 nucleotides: TGTGCCACCAGCAGAGATCGAGGACCCAATGAGCAGTTCTTC.

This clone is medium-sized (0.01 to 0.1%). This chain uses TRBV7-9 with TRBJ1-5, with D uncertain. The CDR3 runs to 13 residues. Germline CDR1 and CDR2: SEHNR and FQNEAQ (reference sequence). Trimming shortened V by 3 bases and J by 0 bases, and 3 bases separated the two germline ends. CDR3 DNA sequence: TGTGCCAGCAGCTTCAATAGCAATCAGCCCCAGCATTTT. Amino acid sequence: CASSFNSNQPQHF.

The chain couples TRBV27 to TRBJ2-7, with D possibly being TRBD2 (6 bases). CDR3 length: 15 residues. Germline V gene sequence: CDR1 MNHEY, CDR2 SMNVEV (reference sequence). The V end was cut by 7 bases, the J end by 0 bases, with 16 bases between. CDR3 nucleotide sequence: TGTGCCAGCAAGGGAGCGGGCCTCCTCTCCTACGAGCAGTACTTC. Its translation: CASKGAGLLSYEQYF.

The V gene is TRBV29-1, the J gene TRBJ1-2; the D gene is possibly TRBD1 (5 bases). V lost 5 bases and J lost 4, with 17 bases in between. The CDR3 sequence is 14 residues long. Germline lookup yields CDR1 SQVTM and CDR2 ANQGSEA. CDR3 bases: TGCAGCGTTTCCGCAGGGACTGGGGCCTATGGCTACACCTTC. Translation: CSVSAGTGAYGYTF.

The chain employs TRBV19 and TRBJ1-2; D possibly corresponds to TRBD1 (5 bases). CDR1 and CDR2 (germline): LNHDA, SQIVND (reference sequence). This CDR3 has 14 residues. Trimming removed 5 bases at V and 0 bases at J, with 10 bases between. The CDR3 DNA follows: TGTGCCAGTAGTCAAGGACATACTAACTATGGCTACACCTTC. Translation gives CASSQGHTNYGYTF. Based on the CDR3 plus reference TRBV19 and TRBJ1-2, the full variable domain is DGGITQSPKYLFRKEGQNVTLSCEQNLNHDAMYWYRQDPGQGLRLIYYSQIVNDFQKGDIAEGYSVSREKKESFPLTVTSAQKNPTAFYLCASSQGHTNYGYTFGSGTRLTVV.

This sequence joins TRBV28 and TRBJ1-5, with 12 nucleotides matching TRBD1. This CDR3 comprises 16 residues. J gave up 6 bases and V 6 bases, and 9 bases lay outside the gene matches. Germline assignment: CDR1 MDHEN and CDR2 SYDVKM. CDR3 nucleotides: TGTGCCAGCAGGACCGGGACAGGGGGCGGTCGTCAGCCCCAGCATTTT. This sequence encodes CASRTGTGGGRQPQHF.

CDR3: CASSKLQETQYF. The CDR3 region has the DNA TGTGCCAGCAGTAAACTCCAAGAGACCCAGTACTTC. This rearrangement joins TRBV6-5 to TRBJ2-5; D unresolved. Trimming removed 5 bases from V and 1 base from J, with 5 bases in between. Per the germline V gene, CDR1 is MNHEY and CDR2 is SVGAGI. The CDR3 consists of 12 residues.

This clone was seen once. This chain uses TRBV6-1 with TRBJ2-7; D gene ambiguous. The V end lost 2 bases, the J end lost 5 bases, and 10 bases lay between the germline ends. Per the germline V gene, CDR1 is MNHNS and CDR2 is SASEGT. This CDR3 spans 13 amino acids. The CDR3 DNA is TGTGCCAGCAGTGAAATTGGTGTCGACGAGCAGTACTTC. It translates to CASSEIGVDEQYF.

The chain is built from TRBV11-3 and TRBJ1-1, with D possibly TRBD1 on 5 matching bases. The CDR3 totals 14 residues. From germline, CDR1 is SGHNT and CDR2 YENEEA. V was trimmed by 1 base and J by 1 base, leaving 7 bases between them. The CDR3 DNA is TGTGCCAGCAGCTTAGGTCAGGGGAACACTGAAGCTTTCTTT. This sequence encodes CASSLGQGNTEAFF.

In nucleotides, the CDR3 is TGTGCCAGCAGCAACCCGGGACAGCTAATCTATGGCTACACCTTC. Translating gives CASSNPGQLIYGYTF. V usage is TRBV5-4 and J usage is TRBJ1-2; 7 bases map to TRBD1. Germline lookup yields CDR1 SGHNT and CDR2 YYREEE (reference sequence). Trimming removed 4 bases from V and 4 bases from J; junction bases left unmatched: 10. This CDR3 has 15 amino acids. Filled out from reference TRBV5-4 and TRBJ1-2, the complete variable domain reads ETGVTQSPTHLIKTRGQQVTLRCSSQSGHNTVSWYQQALGQGPQFIFQYYREEENGRGNFPPRFSGLQFPNYSSELNVNALELDDSALYLCASSNPGQLIYGYTFGSGTRLTVV.

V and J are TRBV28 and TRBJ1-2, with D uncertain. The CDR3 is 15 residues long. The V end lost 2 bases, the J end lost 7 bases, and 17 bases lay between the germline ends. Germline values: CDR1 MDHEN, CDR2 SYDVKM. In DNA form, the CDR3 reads TGTGCCAGCAGTTTAGCCCCAACCCCATGGTCTGGCTACACCTTC. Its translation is CASSLAPTPWSGYTF.

CDR3 sequence: CASSRRSSWTGELFF. The CDR3 coding sequence is TGTGCCAGCAGCCGCCGATCCTCCTGGACCGGGGAGCTGTTTTTT. The chain has TRBV6-6 and TRBJ2-2, with unresolved D. Looked up from germline, CDR1 is MNHNY and CDR2 is SVGAGI (reference sequence). The V gene lost 6 bases and the J gene lost 5 bases, with 16 bases spanning the gap. This CDR3 spans 15 amino acids.

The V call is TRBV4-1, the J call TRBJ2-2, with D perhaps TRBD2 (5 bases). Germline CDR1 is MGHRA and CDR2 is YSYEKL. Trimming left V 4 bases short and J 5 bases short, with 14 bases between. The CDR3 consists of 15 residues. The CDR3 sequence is CASSPLASWTGELFF. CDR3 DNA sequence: TGCGCCAGCAGCCCGCTAGCTTCCTGGACCGGGGAGCTGTTTTTT.

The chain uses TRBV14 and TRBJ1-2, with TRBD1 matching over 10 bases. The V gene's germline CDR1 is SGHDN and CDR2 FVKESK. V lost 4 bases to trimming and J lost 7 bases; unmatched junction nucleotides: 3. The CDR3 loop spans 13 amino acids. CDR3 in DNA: TGTGCCAGCAGCCGGGACAGGGGTCCTGGCTACACCTTC. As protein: CASSRDRGPGYTF. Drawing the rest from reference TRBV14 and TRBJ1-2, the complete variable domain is EAGVTQFPSHSVIEKGQTVTLRCDPISGHDNLYWYRRVMGKEIKFLLHFVKESKQDESGMPNNRFLAERTGGTYSTLKVQPAELEDSGVYFCASSRDRGPGYTFGSGTRLTVV.

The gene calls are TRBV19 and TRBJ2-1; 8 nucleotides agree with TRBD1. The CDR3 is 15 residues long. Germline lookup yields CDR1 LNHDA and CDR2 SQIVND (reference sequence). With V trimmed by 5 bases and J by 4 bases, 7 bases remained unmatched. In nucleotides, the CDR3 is TGTGCCAGTAGTCCACAGGGGGGAAATTACAATGAGCAGTTCTTC. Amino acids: CASSPQGGNYNEQFF.

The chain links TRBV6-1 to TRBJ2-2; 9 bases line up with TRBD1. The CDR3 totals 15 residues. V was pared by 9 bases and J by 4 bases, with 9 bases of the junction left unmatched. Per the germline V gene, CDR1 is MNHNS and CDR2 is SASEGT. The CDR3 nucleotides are TGTGCCAGTAAATGGGGACAGGGCAGCACCGGGGAGCTGTTTTTT. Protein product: CASKWGQGSTGELFF.

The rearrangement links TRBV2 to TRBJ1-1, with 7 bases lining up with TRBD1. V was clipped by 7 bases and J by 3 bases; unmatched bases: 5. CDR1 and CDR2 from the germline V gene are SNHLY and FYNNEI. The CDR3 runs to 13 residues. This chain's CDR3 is CASKSGGDTEAFF. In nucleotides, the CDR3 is TGTGCCAGCAAATCAGGGGGGGACACTGAAGCTTTCTTT.